These T cell receptor beta chains were read from a single sample in a study of CXCR3-negative and CXCR3-positive naive CD8 T cells. Using the 5' RACE reads, TCRdb records one entry per CDR3 protein without DNA. Its table records more than 75,000 distinct CDR3 sequences. Sample: naive CXCR3+ CD8+ T cells from blood. The receptors were gathered from a human donor in good health. Some clones in this sample may be carry-over from other donors' samples. Each CDR3 is given with its conserved first and last residue.

v_gene: TRBV12-3/TRBV12-4
j_gene: TRBJ1-2
CDR3aa: CASSRGQGAYGYTF

v_gene: TRBV6-4
j_gene: TRBJ1-6
CDR3aa: CASSDSTNSPLHF

v_gene: TRBV7-6
j_gene: TRBJ2-7
CDR3aa: CASSPTGTGQYEQYF

v_gene: TRBV7-8
j_gene: TRBJ2-5
CDR3aa: CASSFLDRAQYF

v_gene: TRBV7-9
j_gene: TRBJ2-2
CDR3aa: CASTPVATNTGELFF

v_gene: TRBV7-9
j_gene: TRBJ2-6
CDR3aa: CASSSGSGANVLTF

v_gene: TRBV2
j_gene: TRBJ2-7
CDR3aa: CASSDPAGGSYEQYF

v_gene: TRBV5-5
j_gene: TRBJ1-1
CDR3aa: CASSWTAYTEAFF

v_gene: TRBV7-3
j_gene: TRBJ2-2
CDR3aa: CASSPNIRGTAAGELFF

v_gene: TRBV27
j_gene: TRBJ2-7
CDR3aa: CASSFGQAYEQYF

v_gene: TRBV12-5
j_gene: TRBJ2-1
CDR3aa: CASGLYQSPYNEQFF

v_gene: TRBV4-3
j_gene: TRBJ1-1
CDR3aa: CASSQDLGGRANTEAFF

v_gene: TRBV28
j_gene: TRBJ2-1
CDR3aa: CASRSGRHYNEQFF

v_gene: TRBV11-2
j_gene: TRBJ2-5
CDR3aa: CASSLELAGQETQYF

v_gene: TRBV19
j_gene: TRBJ2-7
CDR3aa: CASSFGDSSNEQYF

v_gene: TRBV7-8
j_gene: TRBJ2-7
CDR3aa: CASSLANEDEQYF

v_gene: TRBV5-1
j_gene: TRBJ2-7
CDR3aa: CASSLYESYEQYF

v_gene: TRBV28
j_gene: TRBJ2-2
CDR3aa: CASSWDRATGELFF

v_gene: TRBV5-1
j_gene: TRBJ2-3
CDR3aa: CASSLSGRSTDTQYF

v_gene: TRBV6-2/TRBV6-3
j_gene: TRBJ2-1
CDR3aa: CASSWALSRLLLAYEQFF

v_gene: TRBV7-6
j_gene: TRBJ1-1
CDR3aa: CASSPLFGGNTEAFF

v_gene: TRBV28
j_gene: TRBJ2-1
CDR3aa: CASSSSRTSGRPPSYNEQFF

v_gene: TRBV7-9
j_gene: TRBJ1-1
CDR3aa: CASSLSETGREAFF

v_gene: TRBV6-5
j_gene: TRBJ1-2
CDR3aa: CASREQGLYGYTF

v_gene: TRBV20-1
j_gene: TRBJ1-5
CDR3aa: CSARVRNQPQHF

v_gene: TRBV7-9
j_gene: TRBJ1-4
CDR3aa: CASSRDRGEKLFF

v_gene: TRBV10-3
j_gene: TRBJ2-5
CDR3aa: CAIKASGGPQETQYF

v_gene: TRBV10-3
j_gene: TRBJ2-5
CDR3aa: CAISEASGEETQYF

v_gene: TRBV21-1
j_gene: TRBJ1-5
CDR3aa: CGGVANQPQHF

v_gene: TRBV6-2/TRBV6-3
j_gene: TRBJ2-1
CDR3aa: CASSYGPIYGGKNEQFF

v_gene: TRBV12-3/TRBV12-4
j_gene: TRBJ2-1
CDR3aa: CASSFVSRIDNEQFF

v_gene: TRBV2
j_gene: TRBJ2-7
CDR3aa: CASSDGGLAGFHEQYF

v_gene: TRBV27
j_gene: TRBJ1-2
CDR3aa: CASSQGGGTFYGYTF

v_gene: TRBV5-4
j_gene: TRBJ2-1
CDR3aa: CASSFSSGGAEQFF

v_gene: TRBV28
j_gene: TRBJ2-3
CDR3aa: CASSLGQGAVAVTDTQYF

v_gene: TRBV13
j_gene: TRBJ2-7
CDR3aa: CASSTGQGDSYEQYF

v_gene: TRBV7-9
j_gene: TRBJ2-3
CDR3aa: CASSFTGASTDTQYF

v_gene: TRBV7-9
j_gene: TRBJ1-1
CDR3aa: CASSPNRANTEAFF

v_gene: TRBV7-9
j_gene: TRBJ2-1
CDR3aa: CASSFPPDNEQFF

v_gene: TRBV4-3
j_gene: TRBJ2-2
CDR3aa: CASSQTSLAGYTGELFF

v_gene: TRBV19
j_gene: TRBJ2-1
CDR3aa: CASEAGGSYNEQFF

v_gene: TRBV20-1
j_gene: TRBJ1-1
CDR3aa: CSARGEEGAEAFF

v_gene: TRBV6-5
j_gene: TRBJ1-1
CDR3aa: CASRPPGTEAFF

v_gene: TRBV3-1
j_gene: TRBJ1-2
CDR3aa: CASSPSMALYGYTF

v_gene: TRBV29-1
j_gene: TRBJ2-6
CDR3aa: CSVVSLPGTGSSGANVLTF